Following are 23 T cell receptor beta chains from one sample sequenced in a study of T cells after posttransplantation cyclophosphamide. Measured with immunoSEQ multiplex PCR; TCRdb has only the in-frame clones, and not every one. The profile shows roughly 30,000 clones, 85% to 95% of them singletons. Cells defined as naive were viable CD3+CD4+ or CD3+CD8+ and CCR7+CD45RA+CD45RO-CD95-CD27+CD28+. Material for sequencing was naive CD4+ T cells sorted from PBMCs. The receptors were gathered from a woman aged 55 to 70 in good health, CMV-negative, and a related stem cell transplant donor.

J is TRBJ1-5 and V is TRBV6-5; D gene uncertain. V shed 0 bases and J shed 4 bases, with 4 bases lying between them. Germline assignment: CDR1 MNHEY and CDR2 SVGAGI. This CDR3 comprises 13 residues. The DNA of the CDR3 is TGTGCCAGCAGTTACTCGGAGAATCAGCCCCAGCATTTT. Amino acid sequence: CASSYSENQPQHF.

The rearrangement joins TRBV28 to TRBJ1-2, with 8 bases aligning to TRBD1. CDR3 length: 13 amino acids. Germline V gene lookup returns CDR1 MDHEN and CDR2 SYDVKM. With 8 bases clipped from V and 9 bases from J, the junction kept 11 bases outside the gene matches. CDR3 residues: CASHSPQGARYTF. The CDR3 coding sequence is TGTGCCAGCCACTCTCCTCAGGGGGCTCGCTACACCTTC.

This clone was seen just once. The V call is TRBV29-1, the J call TRBJ2-5; 8 bases map to TRBD1. J was trimmed by 5 bases and V by 8 bases; bases with no gene match: 7. The CDR3 covers 12 residues. Germline lookup yields CDR1 SQVTM and CDR2 ANQGSEA. This CDR3 reads CSTSRGRETQYF. For the CDR3, the DNA is TGCAGCACATCCAGGGGGCGGGAGACCCAGTACTTC.

The chain joins TRBV20-1 to TRBJ1-1; D may be TRBD1 (6 bases). CDR3 size: 11 residues. V was shortened by 6 bases and J by 4 bases, with 9 bases between the two germline ends. Germline V lookup: CDR1 DFQATT, CDR2 SNEGSKA (reference sequence). Here the CDR3 reads CSAYRVTEAFF. As DNA, the CDR3 is TGCAGTGCATACAGGGTCACTGAAGCTTTCTTT.

This sequence joins TRBV7-9 and TRBJ2-1, with 7 bases aligning to TRBD2. Unmatched junction bases numbered 13, after V lost 7 bases and J lost 4 bases. The CDR3 is made up of 16 amino acids. Germline CDR1 is SEHNR and CDR2 is FQNEAQ (reference sequence). The CDR3, as DNA: TGTGCCAGCAACCCGGGGCGGGAGCGGGGATACAATGAGCAGTTCTTC. Its translation: CASNPGRERGYNEQFF.

This chain joins TRBV7-3 and TRBJ2-3; the D is unclear. V was trimmed by 1 base and J by 6 bases, leaving 8 bases between them. This CDR3 is built from 13 residues. Germline lookup yields CDR1 SGHTA and CDR2 FQGTGA. The CDR3 nucleotides are TGTGCCAGCAGCTTAAGGCAGGCCGATACGCAGTATTTT. Protein product: CASSLRQADTQYF.

The chain uses TRBV6-5 and TRBJ2-6; D is perhaps TRBD2 (5 bases). Trimming removed 7 bases at V and 3 bases at J, with 10 bases between. The CDR3 covers 14 residues. CDR1 is MNHEY and CDR2 is SVGAGI in the germline V gene. The CDR3 here is CASNSEDGANVLTF. The CDR3 bases are TGTGCCAGCAATTCGGAGGATGGGGCCAACGTCCTGACTTTC.

The V gene is TRBV28, the J gene TRBJ2-5, with D perhaps matching TRBD1 (6 bases). The J call may not be correct, given that the DNA end is closer to TRBJ2-7. The CDR3 is 16 amino acids. CDR1 is MDHEN, CDR2 SYDVKM, per germline. CDR3 sequence reads: CASSLIGGQGPNEQYF. The DNA for the CDR3 is TGTGCCAGCAGTTTAATTGGGGGCCAGGGGCCCAACGAGCAGTACTTC.

The CDR3 reads CASSDSGQGRETQYF. In DNA, the CDR3 is TGTGCCAGCAGTGATAGTGGACAGGGCCGGGAGACCCAGTACTTC. This chain joins TRBV25-1 and TRBJ2-5, with TRBD1 matching over 8 bases. CDR1 is MGHDK, CDR2 SYGVNS, per germline. After removal of 3 bases from V and 5 bases from J, the junction contained 8 bases not matched to a gene. This CDR3 is built from 15 residues.

The V call is TRBV7-9, the J call TRBJ2-3; TRBD2 matches at 8 bases. There are 14 residues in the CDR3. The V segment lost 8 bases and the J segment 2 bases; nucleotides outside the gene matches: 6. CDR1 is SEHNR and CDR2 is FQNEAQ in the germline V gene (reference sequence). The CDR3 sequence is CASGVAGTTDTQYF. As DNA, the CDR3 is TGTGCCAGCGGAGTAGCGGGAACCACAGATACGCAGTATTTT. Filled out from reference TRBV7-9 and TRBJ2-3, the complete variable domain reads DTGVSQNPRHKITKRGQNVTFRCDPISEHNRLYWYRQTLGQGPEFLTYFQNEAQLEKSRLLSDRFSAERPKGSFSTLEIQRTEQGDSAMYLCASGVAGTTDTQYFGPGTRLTVL.

The gene calls are TRBV2 and TRBJ1-4; D is possibly TRBD1 (5 bases). Germline CDR1 is SNHLY and CDR2 is FYNNEI. CDR3 size: 12 residues. V lost 11 bases, J lost 7 bases, and 14 bases lay in between. This CDR3 is CAGRGSGEKLFF. In DNA, the CDR3 is TGTGCCGGGAGGGGCAGCGGTGAAAAACTGTTTTTT.

This clone was picked up one time. The chain employs TRBV19 and TRBJ2-7, with TRBD1 identical over 7 bases. The CDR3 has 13 amino acids. Trimming removed 5 bases from V and 3 bases from J; junction bases left unmatched: 4. Germline V lookup: CDR1 LNHDA, CDR2 SQIVND (reference sequence). CDR3 residues: CASSSQGYYEQYF. CDR3 DNA: TGTGCCAGTAGTTCACAGGGGTACTACGAGCAGTACTTC. The variable domain in full, with the rest retrieved from reference TRBV19 and TRBJ2-7, is DGGITQSPKYLFRKEGQNVTLSCEQNLNHDAMYWYRQDPGQGLRLIYYSQIVNDFQKGDIAEGYSVSREKKESFPLTVTSAQKNPTAFYLCASSSQGYYEQYFGPGTRLTVT.

The CDR3: CASSLEGGRGKGSTEAFF. DNA of the CDR3: TGCGCCAGCAGCTTGGAAGGGGGCCGGGGAAAGGGGAGCACTGAAGCTTTCTTT. The chain couples TRBV5-1 to TRBJ1-1; 7 nucleotides match TRBD1. Looked up from germline, CDR1 is SGHRS and CDR2 is YFSETQ. With V trimmed by 0 bases and J by 4 bases, 15 bases remained unmatched. This CDR3 region has 18 residues. The variable domain in full, completed from reference TRBV5-1 and TRBJ1-1, reads KAGVTQTPRYLIKTRGQQVTLSCSPISGHRSVSWYQQTPGQGLQFLFEYFSETQRNKGNFPGRFSGRQFSNSRSEMNVSTLELGDSALYLCASSLEGGRGKGSTEAFFGQGTRLTVV.

Turning to this clone: At one end, the junction sequence differs from germline, possibly due to a read error. This chain joins TRBV7-7 and TRBJ2-2; TRBD2 matches 10 bases. Germline CDR1 is SSHAT and CDR2 is FNYEAQ (reference sequence). CDR3 length equals 15 residues. Written as DNA, the CDR3 is TGTGCTAGCAGCTTAAGCGGGGGGGCCGTCGGGGAGCTGTTTTTT. This codes for CASSLSGGAVGELFF. Full variable domain (remainder filled in from reference TRBV7-7 and TRBJ2-2): GAGVSQSPRYKVTKRGQDVTLRCDPISSHATLYWYQQALGQGPEFLTYFNYEAQPDKSGLPSDRFSAERPEGSISTLTIQRTEQRDSAMYRCASSLSGGAVGELFFGEGSRLTVL.

CDR3 in amino acids: CASSVTSGGAYEQFF. The CDR3 DNA reads TGTGCCAGCAGCGTGACTAGCGGGGGGGCTTATGAGCAGTTCTTC. This chain joins TRBV9 and TRBJ2-1; 14 bases are shared with TRBD2. The J segment lost 8 bases and the V segment lost 2 bases, leaving 3 bases of the junction unmatched. CDR1 and CDR2 from the germline V gene are SGDLS and YYNGEE. The CDR3 length is 15 residues. The entire variable domain, with the rest obtained from reference TRBV9 and TRBJ2-1, is as follows: DSGVTQTPKHLITATGQRVTLRCSPRSGDLSVYWYQQSLDQGLQFLIQYYNGEERAKGNILERFSAQQFPDLHSELNLSSLELGDSALYFCASSVTSGGAYEQFFGPGTRLTVL.

This rearrangement joins TRBV18 to TRBJ2-7; 7 bases align to TRBD2. The J segment lost 6 bases and the V segment lost 4 bases, leaving 12 bases of the junction unmatched. CDR1 and CDR2 (germline): KGHSH, LQKENI. CDR3 length: 15 amino acids. This CDR3 reads CASSQSGGLGFEQYF. CDR3 DNA sequence: TGTGCCAGCTCACAGTCGGGAGGATTGGGCTTCGAGCAGTACTTC. The variable domain in full, with the rest retrieved from reference TRBV18 and TRBJ2-7, is NAGVMQNPRHLVRRRGQEARLRCSPMKGHSHVYWYRQLPEEGLKFMVYLQKENIIDESGMPKERFSAEFPKEGPSILRIQQVVRGDSAAYFCASSQSGGLGFEQYFGPGTRLTVT.

Only one count was recorded for this clone. The DNA is omitted, as the CDR3 cannot be located on it reliably, and the CDR3 follows TCRdb's listing. The chain combines TRBV4-3 with TRBJ1-2. Looked up from germline, CDR1 is LGHNA and CDR2 is YSLEER. The CDR3 contains 16 residues when both ends are counted. This CDR3 reads CASSQGAATPSGGYTF.

The chain uses TRBV7-6 and TRBJ2-5, with 9 bases that match TRBD1. The CDR3 is 14 amino acids. V trimming: 7 bases; J trimming: 11 bases; junction bases outside the gene matches: 14. Per the germline V gene, CDR1 is SGHVS and CDR2 is FNYEAQ. CDR3 sequence reads: CASTATGGPREQYF. CDR3 nucleotides: TGTGCCAGCACCGCTACAGGGGGCCCGAGAGAGCAGTACTTC.

As regards this clone: Compared with germline, one end of the junction differs, possibly owing to a read error. Written as DNA, the CDR3 is TGTGCCAGCAGCTCGGGGACTAGCGGCTTATCCTACAAGCAGTACTTC. Translated, it gives CASSSGTSGLSYKQYF. The rearrangement joins TRBV5-4 to TRBJ2-7; 11 nucleotides agree with TRBD2. The CDR3 contains 16 residues. Per the germline V gene, CDR1 is SGHNT and CDR2 is YYREEE (reference sequence).

As concerns this clone: Its ends do not fully match the called genes, so a read error is possible. The chain couples TRBV7-7 to TRBJ2-5; no reliable D call. CDR3 length: 13 amino acids. Germline assignment: CDR1 SSHAT and CDR2 FNYEAQ (reference sequence). The DNA of the CDR3 is TGTGCTAGCAGCTTAGGGCGGCAAGAGACCCAGTACTTC. Translation: CASSLGRQETQYF. Together with reference TRBV7-7 and TRBJ2-5, the CDR3 gives the full variable domain: GAGVSQSPRYKVTKRGQDVTLRCDPISSHATLYWYQQALGQGPEFLTYFNYEAQPDKSGLPSDRFSAERPEGSISTLTIQRTEQRDSAMYRCASSLGRQETQYFGPGTRLLVL.

CDR3 amino acids: CASSFLSGGPETQYF. DNA of the CDR3: TGTGCCAGCAGCTTTTTGAGCGGGGGCCCAGAGACCCAGTACTTC. The genes are TRBV7-2 and TRBJ2-5; 8 bases line up with TRBD2. Germline V gives CDR1 SGHTA, CDR2 FQGNSA. This CDR3 has 15 amino acids. V was pared by 3 bases and J by 4 bases, with 7 bases of the junction left unmatched.

J is TRBJ1-1 and V is TRBV6-5, with D uncertain. Germline CDR1 and CDR2: MNHEY and SVGAGI. V gave up 6 bases and J gave up 0 bases, with 5 bases separating them. This CDR3 has 12 residues. In nucleotides, the CDR3 is TGTGCCAGCAGCTCAGTGAACACTGAAGCTTTCTTT. Translated, it gives CASSSVNTEAFF.

The J gene is TRBJ2-2, the V gene TRBV6-5, with D perhaps matching TRBD2 (5 bases). The CDR3 runs 15 residues. The V gene lost 2 bases and the J gene lost 5 bases, with 12 bases spanning the gap. Germline CDR1 reads MNHEY; CDR2 reads SVGAGI. As DNA, the CDR3 is TGTGCCAGCAGTTACCGCCTAGCCGGAACCGGGGAGCTGTTTTTT. It codes for CASSYRLAGTGELFF.